Described below is a single T cell receptor beta chain sequence and its context. Participants were placed into cohorts based on the clinical history they reported. Here immunoSEQ multiplex PCR was the method, and the copy in TCRdb shows in-frame clones only, minus some. The data show about 300,000 clones, with 87% seen just once and approximately 5% held by the top ten. This sample is drawn from a study of blood T cell repertoires in COVID-19. The CDR3 length is 15 residues. Germline V gene lookup returns CDR1 MGHRA and CDR2 YSYEKL. V was shortened by 0 bases and J by 0 bases, with 8 bases between the two germline ends.

The sequence was collected from a woman aged 25 to 39 who had recovered from COVID-19. The chain links TRBV4-1 to TRBJ1-2; D ambiguous. Sequenced: PBMCs or T cells enriched from blood (not recorded which). This CDR3 is CASSQDLLSNYGYTF. The CDR3 DNA reads as TGCGCCAGCAGCCAAGATCTTTTATCTAACTATGGCTACACCTTC.